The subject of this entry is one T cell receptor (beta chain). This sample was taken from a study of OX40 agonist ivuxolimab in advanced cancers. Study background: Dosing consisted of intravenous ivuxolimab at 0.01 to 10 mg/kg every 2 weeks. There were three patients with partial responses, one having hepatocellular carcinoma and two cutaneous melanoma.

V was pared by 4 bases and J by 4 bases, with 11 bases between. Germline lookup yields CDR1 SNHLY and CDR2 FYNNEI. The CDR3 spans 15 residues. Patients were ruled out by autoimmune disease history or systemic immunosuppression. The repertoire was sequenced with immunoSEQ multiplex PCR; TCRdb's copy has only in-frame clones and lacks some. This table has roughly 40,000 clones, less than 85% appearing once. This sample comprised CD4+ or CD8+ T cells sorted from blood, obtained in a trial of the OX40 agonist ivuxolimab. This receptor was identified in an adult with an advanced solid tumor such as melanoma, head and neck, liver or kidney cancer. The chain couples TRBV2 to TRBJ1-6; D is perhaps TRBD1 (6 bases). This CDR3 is CASSGGGGYNSPLHF. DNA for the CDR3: TGTGCCAGCAGTGGGGGGGGCGGGTATAATTCACCCCTCCACTTT. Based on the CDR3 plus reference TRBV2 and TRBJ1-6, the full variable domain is EPEVTQTPSHQVTQMGQEVILRCVPISNHLYFYWYRQILGQKVEFLVSFYNNEISEKSEIFDDQFSVERPDGSNFTLKIRSTKLEDSAMYFCASSGGGGYNSPLHFGNGTRLTVT.